Below are 9 T cell receptor beta chains sequenced from a single sample in a study of cytomegalovirus exposure and HLA in healthy donors. The data were produced by immunoSEQ multiplex PCR, yet TCRdb's version contains in-frame clones alone and is incomplete. Of 150,000 to 200,000 clones listed, around 88% are singletons. The sample taken for sequencing was PBMCs. These receptors all stem from a woman aged 18-30 years in good health and CMV-seronegative.

This chain's CDR3 is CASSLGQGAQETQYF. In DNA form, the CDR3 reads TGTGCCAGCAGCTTGGGACAGGGGGCACAAGAGACCCAGTACTTC. V is TRBV5-4 and J is TRBJ2-5; 10 nucleotides align to TRBD1. Germline V gene sequence: CDR1 SGHNT, CDR2 YYREEE (reference sequence). The CDR3 runs to 15 residues. V lost 0 bases, J lost 2 bases, and 1 base stayed unmatched.

This chain joins TRBV7-9 and TRBJ2-5; a weak D match, TRBD2 (6 bases). Trimming removed 5 bases at V and 4 bases at J, with 20 bases between. The CDR3 is 16 amino acids. From germline, CDR1 is SEHNR and CDR2 FQNEAQ (reference sequence). The DNA of the CDR3 is TGTGCCAGCAGCGCTTCTCTTGGGGACTCCACAGAGACCCAGTACTTC. Protein sequence: CASSASLGDSTETQYF. Using reference TRBV7-9 and TRBJ2-5 for the parts outside the CDR3, the full variable domain is DTGVSQNPRHKITKRGQNVTFRCDPISEHNRLYWYRQTLGQGPEFLTYFQNEAQLEKSRLLSDRFSAERPKGSFSTLEIQRTEQGDSAMYLCASSASLGDSTETQYFGPGTRLLVL.

The chain uses TRBV10-2 and TRBJ1-2; D is undetermined. Germline V gene data show CDR1 as WSHSY and CDR2 as SAAADI. Trimming stripped 0 bases from V and 1 base from J, with 6 bases between. The CDR3 sequence is 14 residues long. The CDR3 loop reads CASSESGVNYGYTF. The CDR3 DNA reads as TGCGCCAGCAGTGAGTCCGGGGTTAACTATGGCTACACCTTC.

This clone showed up just once. V is TRBV4-1 and J is TRBJ2-7; 10 nucleotides line up with TRBD2. The length of the CDR3 is 16 residues. Per germline, CDR1 MGHRA and CDR2 YSYEKL. V was pared by 2 bases and J by 6 bases, with 10 bases of the junction left unmatched. The CDR3 DNA reads as TGCGCCAGCAGCCAAACCAGCGGGACTAGCGCAACCGAGCAGTACTTC. It specifies CASSQTSGTSATEQYF.

The chain couples TRBV29-1 to TRBJ2-6; D possibly corresponds to TRBD2 (6 bases). The CDR3 covers 14 residues. The V gene lost 3 bases and the J gene lost 0 bases, with 6 bases spanning the gap. Germline-derived CDR1 and CDR2 are SQVTM and ANQGSEA. DNA of the CDR3: TGCAGCGTTGAGGGGGGCTCTGGGGCCAACGTCCTGACTTTC. The encoded protein is CSVEGGSGANVLTF.

V is TRBV7-9 and J is TRBJ2-7; the match to TRBD1 covers 8 bases. Per germline, CDR1 SEHNR and CDR2 FQNEAQ (reference sequence). The CDR3 has 15 amino acids. V lost 5 bases, J lost 2 bases, and 8 bases stayed unmatched. The CDR3 DNA is TGTGCCAGCAGCCCCGCAGGGGGCGCAACCTACGAGCAGTACTTC. It codes for CASSPAGGATYEQYF.

This chain uses TRBV6-5 with TRBJ2-3, with D possibly being TRBD2 (5 bases). CDR1 and CDR2 from the germline V gene are MNHEY and SVGAGI. Trimming cost V 2 bases and J 6 bases, with 12 bases left between them. The CDR3 spans 14 residues. CDR3 loop: CASSYVGGDDTQYF. The CDR3 coding sequence is TGTGCCAGCAGTTACGTAGGAGGCGATGATACGCAGTATTTT.

The V call is TRBV5-5, the J call TRBJ2-7, with D uncertain. Germline CDR1 SGHKS, CDR2 YYEKEE (reference sequence). The CDR3 totals 16 residues. V lost 0 bases and J lost 3, with 16 bases in between. CDR3 sequence (DNA): TGTGCCAGCAGCTTGGATCCCTATGGTTTATTCTACGAGCAGTACTTC. This codes for CASSLDPYGLFYEQYF.

This chain uses TRBV5-1 with TRBJ2-7, with D possibly being TRBD1 (6 bases). V lost 7 bases, J lost 0 bases, and 29 bases lay in between. Germline CDR1 SGHRS, CDR2 YFSETQ. CDR3 length: 19 amino acids. The CDR3 region is CASASGSGTRVVFSYEQYF. The CDR3, as DNA: TGCGCCAGCGCGTCGGGATCCGGGACAAGGGTTGTATTCTCCTACGAGCAGTACTTC.